The rows below give T cell receptor beta chains drawn from one sample of a study of yellow fever vaccine responses in identical twins. TCRdb processed the RT-PCR reads anew with MiXCR; each CDR3 protein has one entry. The repertoire has fewer than 9,500 distinct CDR3 sequences, approximately 80% of them found once; the top ten carry roughly 2%. Here the sequenced sample was T cells from blood (PBMCs), unsorted or a sorted subset (not recorded which), taken before or after yellow fever vaccination (not recorded which). Receptors originate from a woman between 18 and 29 years old who received the yellow fever vaccine. Each CDR3 is given with its conserved first and last residue. Each record gives: clone size, V gene, J gene, D gene, CDR3 protein, CDR3 DNA. D genes are given only for firm matches. Clone size is shown for a subset of rows, as once, few, many or a class of expanded clone.

clone size: NA
V gene: TRBV4-1
J gene: TRBJ1-2
D gene: NA
CDR3 protein: CASSQSDQLRGYTF
CDR3 DNA: TGCGCCAGCAGCCAATCAGACCAACTTAGGGGCTACACCTTC

clone size: NA
V gene: TRBV20-1
J gene: TRBJ1-5
D gene: NA
CDR3 protein: CSASVGTEGSQPQHF
CDR3 DNA: TGCAGTGCTAGTGTAGGGACCGAAGGAAGCCAGCCCCAGCATTTT

clone size: NA
V gene: TRBV20-1
J gene: TRBJ2-3
D gene: NA
CDR3 protein: CSARDPKDVDTQYF
CDR3 DNA: TGCAGTGCTAGAGACCCAAAAGACGTAGATACGCAGTATTTT

clone size: NA
V gene: TRBV12-3/TRBV12-4
J gene: TRBJ1-1
D gene: NA
CDR3 protein: CASSQGTADEAFF
CDR3 DNA: TGTGCCAGCAGCCAGGGGACGGCCGATGAAGCTTTCTTT

clone size: NA
V gene: TRBV15
J gene: TRBJ2-3
D gene: NA
CDR3 protein: CATSEGDTQYF
CDR3 DNA: TGTGCCACCAGCGAGGGGGACACGCAGTATTTT

clone size: once
V gene: TRBV20-1
J gene: TRBJ2-3
D gene: NA
CDR3 protein: CSVWTPARDTQYF
CDR3 DNA: TGCAGTGTTTGGACCCCCGCGCGAGATACGCAGTATTTT

clone size: NA
V gene: TRBV2
J gene: TRBJ1-2
D gene: NA
CDR3 protein: CASSEAGYTF
CDR3 DNA: TGTGCCAGCAGTGAGGCTGGCTACACCTTC

clone size: NA
V gene: TRBV7-6
J gene: TRBJ1-2
D gene: TRBD1
CDR3 protein: CASSETGGLGYTF
CDR3 DNA: TGTGCCAGCAGCGAGACAGGGGGGCTCGGCTACACCTTC

clone size: NA
V gene: TRBV19
J gene: TRBJ2-1
D gene: NA
CDR3 protein: CASSIARTSSYNEQFF
CDR3 DNA: TGTGCCAGTAGTATTGCCAGAACGAGCTCCTACAATGAGCAGTTCTTC

clone size: NA
V gene: TRBV12-3/TRBV12-4
J gene: TRBJ1-1
D gene: NA
CDR3 protein: CASSFGRLNTEAFF
CDR3 DNA: TGTGCCAGCAGTTTCGGCAGGCTGAACACTGAAGCTTTCTTT

clone size: NA
V gene: TRBV27
J gene: TRBJ1-5
D gene: NA
CDR3 protein: CASSPFSDGQPQHF
CDR3 DNA: TGTGCCAGCAGTCCCTTCAGTGATGGCCAGCCCCAGCATTTT

clone size: NA
V gene: TRBV7-2
J gene: TRBJ2-1
D gene: NA
CDR3 protein: CASSPFYEQFF
CDR3 DNA: TGTGCCAGCAGCCCGTTCTATGAGCAGTTCTTC

clone size: NA
V gene: TRBV29-1
J gene: TRBJ2-1
D gene: TRBD2
CDR3 protein: CSTGLASNEQFF
CDR3 DNA: TGCAGCACGGGACTAGCCTCCAATGAGCAGTTCTTC

clone size: NA
V gene: TRBV4-2
J gene: TRBJ2-3
D gene: NA
CDR3 protein: CASSQDQVRQGLDTQYF
CDR3 DNA: TGTGCCAGCAGCCAAGATCAGGTTAGGCAGGGCTTAGATACGCAGTATTTT

clone size: once
V gene: TRBV6-1
J gene: TRBJ2-5
D gene: NA
CDR3 protein: CASSEGMVADQETQYF
CDR3 DNA: TGTGCCAGCAGTGAAGGGATGGTAGCGGACCAAGAGACCCAGTACTTC

clone size: NA
V gene: TRBV20-1
J gene: TRBJ2-3
D gene: TRBD2
CDR3 protein: CSAIQKLAGGPYSTDTQYF
CDR3 DNA: TGCAGTGCTATCCAGAAACTAGCGGGGGGGCCTTATAGCACAGATACGCAGTATTTT

clone size: NA
V gene: TRBV12-3/TRBV12-4
J gene: TRBJ2-5
D gene: NA
CDR3 protein: CASSPWPQETQYF
CDR3 DNA: TGTGCCAGCAGTCCGTGGCCCCAAGAGACCCAGTACTTC

clone size: few
V gene: TRBV10-3
J gene: TRBJ2-4
D gene: NA
CDR3 protein: CAISESTQIAKNIQYF
CDR3 DNA: TGTGCCATCAGTGAAAGTACACAGATAGCCAAAAACATTCAGTACTTC

clone size: once
V gene: TRBV7-6
J gene: TRBJ2-1
D gene: TRBD2
CDR3 protein: CASSLGLAGGTNEQFF
CDR3 DNA: TGTGCCAGCAGTTTGGGACTAGCGGGAGGCACGAATGAGCAGTTCTTC

clone size: NA
V gene: TRBV3-1
J gene: TRBJ2-1
D gene: NA
CDR3 protein: CASSQVNRPEGEQFF
CDR3 DNA: TGTGCCAGCAGCCAAGTGAATAGACCGGAGGGTGAGCAGTTCTTC

clone size: NA
V gene: TRBV15
J gene: TRBJ1-1
D gene: NA
CDR3 protein: CATSRDGSTVKNTEAFF
CDR3 DNA: TGTGCCACCAGCAGAGATGGTTCGACAGTGAAGAACACTGAAGCTTTCTTT

clone size: few
V gene: TRBV11-3
J gene: TRBJ2-1
D gene: TRBD1
CDR3 protein: CASSLGTGFHNEQFF
CDR3 DNA: TGTGCCAGCAGCTTAGGGACAGGATTTCACAATGAGCAGTTCTTC

clone size: large
V gene: TRBV7-2
J gene: TRBJ1-1
D gene: NA
CDR3 protein: CASSFLSSEAFF
CDR3 DNA: TGTGCCAGCAGCTTTTTGTCCAGTGAAGCTTTCTTT

clone size: few
V gene: TRBV2
J gene: TRBJ2-7
D gene: NA
CDR3 protein: CASSPIYEQYF
CDR3 DNA: TGTGCCAGCAGCCCCATTTACGAGCAGTACTTC

clone size: NA
V gene: TRBV5-1
J gene: TRBJ1-6
D gene: NA
CDR3 protein: CASSFGQSNYNSPLHF
CDR3 DNA: TGCGCCAGCAGCTTTGGACAGAGCAATTATAATTCACCCCTCCACTTT

clone size: NA
V gene: TRBV18
J gene: TRBJ2-5
D gene: TRBD1
CDR3 protein: CAAQGADKETQYF
CDR3 DNA: TGTGCCGCACAGGGGGCCGATAAAGAGACCCAGTACTTC

clone size: NA
V gene: TRBV5-4
J gene: TRBJ1-1
D gene: NA
CDR3 protein: CASSSSTTIITEAFF
CDR3 DNA: TGTGCCAGCAGCTCCTCTACGACCATTATCACTGAAGCTTTCTTT